These 26 T cell receptor beta chains originate from one sample sequenced in a study of OX40 agonist ivuxolimab in advanced cancers. The library was obtained by the immunoSEQ multiplex PCR assay. What TCRdb holds here is the immuneACCESS table cut down to in-frame rearrangements. Part of the clones is not present; checked against another copy, under half of the missing clones reflect an unresolved V gene, and the others are unexplained. The sample table records tens of thousands of clones; about 86% of these occur just once. The top ten clones comprise 6.5% of the sample. Specimen: CD4+ or CD8+ T cells sorted from blood, collected in a trial of the OX40 agonist ivuxolimab. The receptors here all came from an adult with an advanced solid tumor such as melanoma, head and neck, liver or kidney cancer.

The chain has TRBV12-5 and TRBJ2-2; D uncertain. The CDR3 spans 13 residues. The germline V and J ends were trimmed by 2 bases and 2 bases, with 3 bases remaining between them. CDR1 LGHNT and CDR2 FRNRAP come from the germline V gene. CDR3 amino acids: CASGLSNTGELFF. CDR3 nucleotides: TGTGCTAGTGGTTTGTCTAACACCGGGGAGCTGTTTTTT.

The rearrangement uses TRBV29-1 and TRBJ2-2, with 11 nucleotides matching TRBD1. J lost 3 bases, V lost 7 bases, and 1 base had no gene match. Germline V gives CDR1 SQVTM, CDR2 ANQGSEA. CDR3 size: 13 residues. CDR3 nucleotides: TGCAGCGGGACAGGGGGCGACACCGGGGAGCTGTTTTTT. It translates to CSGTGGDTGELFF.

This clone has just one count. The V gene is TRBV14, the J gene TRBJ1-1; D perhaps matches TRBD1 (6 bases). This CDR3 contains 14 residues. Trimming shortened V by 1 base and J by 4 bases, and 10 bases separated the two germline ends. Germline V gene sequence: CDR1 SGHDN, CDR2 FVKESK. As DNA, the CDR3 is TGTGCCAGCAGCCAAGGGGGCAGGGGCACTGAAGCTTTCTTT. It yields the protein CASSQGGRGTEAFF.

The rearrangement uses TRBV13 and TRBJ1-1; D is uncertain. Germline values: CDR1 PRHDT, CDR2 FYEKMQ (reference sequence). V gave up 8 bases and J gave up 4 bases, with 11 bases separating them. CDR3 length: 12 residues. This CDR3 is CASFGFGTEAFF. In DNA form, the CDR3 reads TGTGCCAGCTTTGGGTTTGGCACTGAAGCTTTCTTT.

The rearrangement links TRBV14 to TRBJ2-5; D may be TRBD2 (6 bases). Trimming took off 4 bases at V and 1 base at J, with 7 bases between the two ends. Germline V gene lookup returns CDR1 SGHDN and CDR2 FVKESK. The CDR3 consists of 13 residues. The CDR3 loop is CASSRDFQETQYF. The CDR3 region has the DNA TGTGCCAGCAGCCGGGACTTCCAAGAGACCCAGTACTTC.

The sample holds one count of this clone. The chain is built from TRBV30 and TRBJ1-1; D not resolved. The V gene's germline CDR1 is GTSNPN and CDR2 SVGIG (reference sequence). Trimming stripped 4 bases from V and 1 base from J, with 10 bases between. The CDR3 has 13 residues. DNA of the CDR3: TGTGCCTGGACCCTCCGGGGGAACACTGAAGCTTTCTTT. Its protein is CAWTLRGNTEAFF.

In the case of this clone: Because the CDR3's place on the DNA is in doubt, the DNA is left out and the CDR3 is given as listed by TCRdb. CDR3 amino acids: CATSSSSDGLNTEAFF. The chain joins TRBV15 to TRBJ1-1. The CDR3 spans 16 residues, counting both ends. CDR1 and CDR2 from the germline V gene are LNHNV and YYDKDF (reference sequence).

DNA for the CDR3: TGTGCCAGTAGTATGGGACTAGCGGGAGGAAATGAGCAGTTCTTC. Translated, it gives CASSMGLAGGNEQFF. The chain employs TRBV19 and TRBJ2-1; 15 positions match TRBD2. V shed 3 bases, J shed 7 bases, and the junction held 1 base outside the gene matches. CDR1 is LNHDA and CDR2 is SQIVND in the germline V gene (reference sequence). The CDR3 has 15 residues.

This chain links TRBV4-2 with TRBJ2-5; D tentatively reads TRBD1 or TRBD2 (6 bases each). The CDR3 loop spans 17 amino acids. V gave up 3 bases and J gave up 4 bases, with 21 bases separating them. Looked up from germline, CDR1 is LGHNA and CDR2 is YNFKEQ. CDR3 loop: CASSQPRGLEKGETQYF. The CDR3 DNA follows: TGTGCCAGCAGCCAGCCCCGGGGGCTAGAGAAAGGAGAGACCCAGTACTTC.

The V gene is TRBV18, the J gene TRBJ1-6; TRBD1 might be the D (6 bases). Germline loops: CDR1 KGHSH, CDR2 LQKENI. There are 15 residues in the CDR3. Trimming took off 6 bases at V and 0 bases at J, with 9 bases between the two ends. CDR3 bases: TGTGCCAGCTCTACAGGGACCTCCTATAATTCACCCCTCCACTTT. As protein: CASSTGTSYNSPLHF.

This sequence joins TRBV28 and TRBJ1-1; a possible D gene is TRBD1 (6 bases). V dropped 8 bases and J dropped 1 base, with 17 bases sitting between them. Germline CDR1 MDHEN, CDR2 SYDVKM. This CDR3 has 15 amino acids. The CDR3 sequence: CASEPGGGWNTEAFF. The CDR3 DNA follows: TGTGCCAGCGAACCGGGAGGGGGGTGGAACACTGAAGCTTTCTTT.

The V gene is TRBV19, the J gene TRBJ1-5, with 9 bases fitting TRBD1. CDR1 is LNHDA, CDR2 SQIVND, per germline (reference sequence). This CDR3 is built from 16 residues. Trimming at V came to 6 bases and at J to 0 bases, leaving 6 bases not matched to a gene. This CDR3 is CASRYRGRVSNQPQHF. CDR3 in DNA: TGTGCCAGTAGGTACAGGGGGCGGGTTAGCAATCAGCCCCAGCATTTT. The full variable domain, completed using reference TRBV19 and TRBJ1-5, is DGGITQSPKYLFRKEGQNVTLSCEQNLNHDAMYWYRQDPGQGLRLIYYSQIVNDFQKGDIAEGYSVSREKKESFPLTVTSAQKNPTAFYLCASRYRGRVSNQPQHFGDGTRLSIL.

The J gene is TRBJ2-6, the V gene TRBV14, with D perhaps TRBD1 or TRBD2 (5 bases each). V lost 3 bases, J lost 4 bases, and 13 bases lay in between. Germline V gene lookup returns CDR1 SGHDN and CDR2 FVKESK. The CDR3 loop spans 16 amino acids. The CDR3 sequence: CASSQFGASGANVLTF. CDR3 coding DNA: TGTGCCAGCAGCCAGTTCGGGGCGTCCGGGGCCAACGTCCTGACTTTC.

V usage is TRBV2 and J usage is TRBJ2-1; TRBD2 might be the D (7 bases). The V gene lost 10 bases and the J gene lost 6 bases, with 22 bases spanning the gap. The CDR3 is 15 amino acids. Germline loops: CDR1 SNHLY, CDR2 FYNNEI. The CDR3, as DNA: TGTGCCACAGCACTGGCGGGGGCTTTCTCCAATGAGCAGTTCTTC. Its protein is CATALAGAFSNEQFF.

V and J are TRBV5-1 and TRBJ1-5; 7 nucleotides align to TRBD1. The V gene end was trimmed by 2 bases and the J gene end by 4 bases; junction bases not matched to a gene: 9. Germline assignment: CDR1 SGHRS and CDR2 YFSETQ. CDR3 length: 16 amino acids. The CDR3 sequence: CASSFNPRGLNQPQHF. The DNA for the CDR3 is TGCGCCAGCAGCTTTAACCCAAGGGGGCTGAATCAGCCCCAGCATTTT.

The chain links TRBV19 to TRBJ1-5; no clear D. The CDR3 has 15 amino acids. V lost 7 bases to trimming and J lost 7 bases, with 20 bases between them. In germline, CDR1 is LNHDA, CDR2 SQIVND (reference sequence). The CDR3 here is CASIPLDGSGQPQHF. CDR3 bases: TGTGCCAGTATCCCCCTGGACGGCAGCGGGCAGCCCCAGCATTTT.

This clone came up once. This chain links TRBV6-1 with TRBJ1-2; a weak D match, TRBD1 (5 bases). Trimming left V 8 bases short and J 1 base short, with 14 bases between. Germline V gene sequence: CDR1 MNHNS, CDR2 SASEGT. The CDR3 contains 14 residues. The CDR3 protein is CASRRETVNYGYTF. CDR3 nucleotides: TGTGCCAGCCGCCGGGAGACAGTTAACTATGGCTACACCTTC.

The J gene is TRBJ2-1, the V gene TRBV6-1; perhaps TRBD2 as D (5 bases). The CDR3 is 15 amino acids. Trimming cost V 1 base and J 8 bases, with 15 bases left between them. The V gene's germline CDR1 is MNHNS and CDR2 SASEGT. CDR3: CASSEGVWRRDEQFF. Written as DNA, the CDR3 is TGTGCCAGCAGTGAAGGGGTATGGAGGCGGGATGAGCAGTTCTTC.

The chain recombines TRBV4-3 with TRBJ2-5; TRBD1 matches at 7 bases. J gave up 0 bases and V 1 base, and 8 bases lay outside the gene matches. Germline assignment: CDR1 LGHNA and CDR2 YSLEER. The CDR3 has 17 residues. In DNA, the CDR3 is TGCGCCAGCAGCCAAGGCCGGACAGGACCGTACCAAGAGACCCAGTACTTC. It encodes CASSQGRTGPYQETQYF.

The rearrangement links TRBV19 to TRBJ2-1, with 7 bases lining up with TRBD2. Per the germline V gene, CDR1 is LNHDA and CDR2 is SQIVND (reference sequence). The CDR3 totals 14 residues. The trim removed 4 bases at V and 8 bases at J, leaving 8 bases unmatched. The CDR3 sequence is CASSKGLVGYEQFF. Written as DNA, the CDR3 is TGTGCCAGTAGTAAAGGACTAGTGGGTTATGAGCAGTTCTTC.

The chain recombines TRBV18 with TRBJ2-3; D ambiguous. Trimming shortened V by 1 base and J by 5 bases, and 10 bases separated the two germline ends. The CDR3 loop spans 14 amino acids. Per the germline V gene, CDR1 is KGHSH and CDR2 is LQKENI. CDR3 residues: CASSPLFAKDTQYF. As DNA, the CDR3 is TGTGCCAGCTCACCACTCTTTGCGAAAGATACGCAGTATTTT. Combining the CDR3 with reference TRBV18 and TRBJ2-3 gives the whole variable domain NAGVMQNPRHLVRRRGQEARLRCSPMKGHSHVYWYRQLPEEGLKFMVYLQKENIIDESGMPKERFSAEFPKEGPSILRIQQVVRGDSAAYFCASSPLFAKDTQYFGPGTRLTVL.

This sequence joins TRBV30 and TRBJ2-1, with TRBD1 matching 9 bases. From germline, CDR1 is GTSNPN and CDR2 SVGIG (reference sequence). The V and J ends lost 5 bases and 7 bases, in that order; junction bases with no gene match: 12. The CDR3 totals 15 residues. The CDR3 coding sequence is TGTGCCTGGGACCGCGGGACAGGGTTTGCGAATGAGCAGTTCTTC. This sequence encodes CAWDRGTGFANEQFF.

The chain links TRBV9 to TRBJ1-4; D remains ambiguous. This CDR3 comprises 15 residues. CDR1 is SGDLS, CDR2 YYNGEE, per germline. The V and J ends lost 4 bases and 3 bases respectively, with 13 bases between them. The CDR3, as DNA: TGTGCCAGCAGCCCCGACATGGGCCCTAATGAAAAACTGTTTTTT. This codes for CASSPDMGPNEKLFF.

This chain links TRBV7-9 with TRBJ1-1; 8 bases map to TRBD1. This CDR3 has 14 amino acids. V lost 6 bases, J lost 4 bases, and 7 bases stayed unmatched. From germline, CDR1 is SEHNR and CDR2 FQNEAQ (reference sequence). The CDR3 spells CASRYPTGGTEAFF. The CDR3 coding sequence is TGTGCCAGCAGATATCCAACAGGGGGCACTGAAGCTTTCTTT.

The chain links TRBV27 to TRBJ2-4; the D gene could be TRBD1 or TRBD2 (5 bases each). With 6 bases removed from V and 11 bases from J, the gap between germline ends came to 11 bases. There are 11 residues in the CDR3. Per germline, CDR1 MNHEY and CDR2 SMNVEV (reference sequence). The CDR3 is CASRGVSLQYF. In DNA form, the CDR3 reads TGTGCCAGCAGGGGGGTGAGTCTTCAGTACTTC.

This clone was recorded once. The gene calls are TRBV18 and TRBJ1-5; D is possibly TRBD1 (5 bases). V dropped 6 bases and J dropped 4 bases, with 16 bases sitting between them. In germline, CDR1 is KGHSH, CDR2 LQKENI. The length of the CDR3 is 15 residues. In DNA form, the CDR3 reads TGTGCCAGCTCGTCAGTTGACAGATTGAATCAGCCCCAGCATTTT. Its protein product is CASSSVDRLNQPQHF.